This TCR beta chain was retrieved from a study of blood T cells in healthy people across ages. General observations from the study: Diversity estimates from one million T cells were considered underestimates. Expanded clonotype shifts may have been confounded, as the donors had an unknown CMV status. Across the age range, TCR beta diversity per million T cells fell in a roughly linear way.

The authors ran a second PCR of 7 to 11 cycles using a sample-barcoded 5' primer and a J-beta primer mix. TCRdb ran MiXCR on the 5' RACE reads and lists one entry per CDR3 protein. The sample shows 700,000 to 850,000 distinct CDR3 sequences, around half of them seen only once. CDR1 is LGHDT, CDR2 YNNKEL, per germline (reference sequence). The CDR3 totals 15 residues. After removal of 5 bases from V and 10 bases from J, the junction contained 14 bases not matched to a gene. For every donor, a draw yielded ten milliliters of peripheral blood. Details on this clonotype: The target antigen is unknown.

The TCR originated in a man at least 80 years old in good health. The sample was blood. The chain couples TRBV3-1 to TRBJ2-7; the match to TRBD1 covers 10 bases. DNA of the CDR3: TGTGCCAGCAGCGACCACGGACAGGGGGGTTCGGCCCAGTACTTC. Its protein is CASSDHGQGGSAQYF.